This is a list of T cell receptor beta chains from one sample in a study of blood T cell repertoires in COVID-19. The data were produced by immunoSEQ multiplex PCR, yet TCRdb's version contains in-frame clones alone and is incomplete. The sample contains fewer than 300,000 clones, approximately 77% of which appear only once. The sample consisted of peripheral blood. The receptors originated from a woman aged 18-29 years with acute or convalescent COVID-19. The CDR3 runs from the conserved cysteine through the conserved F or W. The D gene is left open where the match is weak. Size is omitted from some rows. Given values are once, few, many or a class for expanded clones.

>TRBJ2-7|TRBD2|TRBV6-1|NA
TGTGCCAGCAGTGGCGAATGGACTAGCGGCAAATACGAGCAGTACTTC
CASSGEWTSGKYEQYF
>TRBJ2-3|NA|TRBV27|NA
TGTGCCAGCAGTCGACGAAGGGGTCCCATTAGCACAGATACGCAGTATTTT
CASSRRRGPISTDTQYF
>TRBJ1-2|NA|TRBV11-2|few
TGTGCCAGCAGCCGCTACGAGTATGGCTACACCTTC
CASSRYEYGYTF
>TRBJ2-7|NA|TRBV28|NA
TGTGCCAGCAGCCGTTTTTCGGGCGAGCAGTACTTC
CASSRFSGEQYF
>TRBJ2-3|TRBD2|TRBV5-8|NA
TGTGCCAGCAGCAGGATACTAGCGGGAGGAAGGGATACGCAGTATTTT
CASSRILAGGRDTQYF
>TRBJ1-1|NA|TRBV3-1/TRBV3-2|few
TGTGCCAGCAGCTGGAGGCGTCGTGAAGCTTTCTTT
CASSWRRREAFF
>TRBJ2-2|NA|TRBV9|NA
TGTGCCAGCAGCGTAATGTTAGGGGGACCGACCGGGGAGCTGTTTTTT
CASSVMLGGPTGELFF
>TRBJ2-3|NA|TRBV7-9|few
TGTGCCAGCAGCGCCACCCTCAGGAAGACAGATACGCAGTATTTT
CASSATLRKTDTQYF
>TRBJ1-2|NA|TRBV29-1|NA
TGCAGCGTTGAACCTCCAGGGGCTAACTATGGCTACACCTTC
CSVEPPGANYGYTF
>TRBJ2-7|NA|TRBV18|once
TGTGCCAGCTCACCACCCCCACAGGGTGGTAGGCAGTACTTC
CASSPPPQGGRQYF
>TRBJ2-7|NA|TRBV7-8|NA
TGTGCCAGCAGCCACCGTTTATTCTGGCCGCAGTACTTC
CASSHRLFWPQYF
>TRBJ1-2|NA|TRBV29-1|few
TGCAGCGTTGAGGTTCAGGCACTCGGCTACACCTTC
CSVEVQALGYTF
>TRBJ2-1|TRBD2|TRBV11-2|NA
TGTGCCAGCAGCTCGGGACTAGCGGACAATGAGCAGTTCTTC
CASSSGLADNEQFF
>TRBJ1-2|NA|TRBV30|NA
TGTGCCTGGAGGCCAGAGCTAGCTGGCTACACCTTC
CAWRPELAGYTF
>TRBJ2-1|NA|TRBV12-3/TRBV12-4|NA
TGTGCCAGCAGTTTGGGGGGTCAGAATGAGCAGTTCTTC
CASSLGGQNEQFF
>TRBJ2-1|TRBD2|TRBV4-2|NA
TGTGCCAGCAGCCAAGATTGGCCTAGCGGAGACAATGAGCAGTTCTTC
CASSQDWPSGDNEQFF
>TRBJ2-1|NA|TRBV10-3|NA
TGTGCCATCAGTGGTGAGACCGGGGTTGCGAGGGAGCAGTTCTTC
CAISGETGVAREQFF
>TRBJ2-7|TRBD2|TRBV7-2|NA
TGTGCCAGCAGCTTAGTTGTAGCGGGAGTCTGGGATGCCCACGAGCAGTACTTC
CASSLVVAGVWDAHEQYF
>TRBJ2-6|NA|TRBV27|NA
TGTGCCAGCAGTCCCTCGAGGAACGCTGGGGCCAACGTCCTGACTTTC
CASSPSRNAGANVLTF
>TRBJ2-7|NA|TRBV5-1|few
TGCGCCAGCAGCCCGGAAGGGGTTTCCTACGAGCAGTACTTC
CASSPEGVSYEQYF
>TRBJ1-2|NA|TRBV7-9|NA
TGTGCCAGCAGCGTGGGAGGGATACCGTTCTATGGCTACACCTTC
CASSVGGIPFYGYTF
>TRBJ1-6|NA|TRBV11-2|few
TGTGCCAGCGGTGACCCGGGGGTCTCCTATAATTCACCCCTCCACTTT
CASGDPGVSYNSPLHF